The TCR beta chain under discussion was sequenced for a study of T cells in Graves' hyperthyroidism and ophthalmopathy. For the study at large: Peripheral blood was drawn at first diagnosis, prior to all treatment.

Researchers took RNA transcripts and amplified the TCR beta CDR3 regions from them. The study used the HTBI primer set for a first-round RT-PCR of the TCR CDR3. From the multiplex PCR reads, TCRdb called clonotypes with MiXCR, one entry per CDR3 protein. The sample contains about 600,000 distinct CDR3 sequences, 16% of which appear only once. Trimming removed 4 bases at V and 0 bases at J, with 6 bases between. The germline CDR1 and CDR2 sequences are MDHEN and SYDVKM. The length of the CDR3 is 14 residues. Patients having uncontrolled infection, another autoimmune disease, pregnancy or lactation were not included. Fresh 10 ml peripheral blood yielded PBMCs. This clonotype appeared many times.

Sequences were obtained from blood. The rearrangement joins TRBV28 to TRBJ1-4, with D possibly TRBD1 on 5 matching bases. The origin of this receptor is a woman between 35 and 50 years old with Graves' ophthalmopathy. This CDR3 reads CASSWGATNEKLFF. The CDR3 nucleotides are TGTGCCAGCAGTTGGGGGGCAACTAATGAAAAACTGTTTTTT.